This T cell receptor (beta chain) was obtained from a study of T-cell memory formation after mild COVID-19. Study summary: TCR clustering was largely donor specific.

Findings and caveats of the study: The study found contracting CD4+ clones mainly in CM and EM and contracting CD8+ clones in EMRA. Clones shrinking between day 15 and 85 showed a balanced CD4/CD8 split, and those that grew later tilted toward CD4+.

The CDR3 runs to 12 residues. Germline lookup yields CDR1 SGHRS and CDR2 YFSETQ. V trimming: 4 bases; J trimming: 15 bases; junction bases outside the gene matches: 6. Details on this clonotype: The antigen remains undetermined.

After 5'RACE with constant-segment primers, TCR alpha and TCR beta cDNA libraries carrying sample barcodes and UMIs were obtained. Using its own MiXCR run on the 5' RACE reads, TCRdb lists one record per CDR3 protein. The table records 350,000 or so distinct CDR3 sequences, 10% to 15% of them present only once. The sequenced sample consisted of PBMCs or a T cell subset sorted from them (not recorded which). This TCR came from a man aged 18 to 30 who had mild COVID-19 (a few samples of this study predate the infection). Cell type and time point are not known. The rearrangement uses TRBV5-1 and TRBJ2-1; 11 bases agree with TRBD1. The CDR3 here is CASSPDRGRRFF. The CDR3 DNA follows: TGCGCCAGCAGCCCGGACAGGGGGCGTCGGTTCTTC.